These T cell receptor beta chains were read from a single sample in a study of post-analysis software for immune sequencing data. MiXCR, applied by TCRdb to the PCR reads, yields one record per CDR3 protein. The sample yields around 160,000 distinct CDR3 sequences, 36% seen once. The input for sequencing was blood, taken after autologous hematopoietic stem cell transplantation. These receptor sequences come from a girl aged 5 to 17 with multiple sclerosis. The CDR3 runs from the conserved cysteine through the conserved F or W. Fields, in order: D gene, V gene, J gene, clone size, CDR3 protein, CDR3 DNA. The D gene is left open where the match is weak. Rows may omit the clone size; those that give it use once, few, many or a size class.

D gene: NA
V gene: TRBV29-1
J gene: TRBJ1-2
clone size: NA
CDR3 protein: CSVESRAGRYTF
CDR3 DNA: TGCAGCGTTGAATCCAGGGCAGGACGCTACACCTTC

D gene: NA
V gene: TRBV19
J gene: TRBJ2-5
clone size: few
CDR3 protein: CASSTGRSQETQYF
CDR3 DNA: TGTGCCAGTAGTACCGGACGGTCGCAAGAGACCCAGTACTTC

D gene: NA
V gene: TRBV3-1
J gene: TRBJ2-3
clone size: NA
CDR3 protein: CASSQAAWLNTQYF
CDR3 DNA: TGTGCCAGCAGCCAGGCTGCTTGGCTAAATACGCAGTATTTT

D gene: NA
V gene: TRBV12-3/TRBV12-4
J gene: TRBJ2-1
clone size: NA
CDR3 protein: CASSLGTNEQFF
CDR3 DNA: TGTGCCAGCAGTTTAGGGACCAATGAGCAGTTCTTC

D gene: NA
V gene: TRBV6-2/TRBV6-3
J gene: TRBJ2-7
clone size: NA
CDR3 protein: CASSYGITQSSYEQYF
CDR3 DNA: TGTGCCAGCAGTTACGGAATTACCCAATCGAGTTACGAGCAGTACTTC

D gene: NA
V gene: TRBV6-5
J gene: TRBJ1-2
clone size: few
CDR3 protein: CASRALSQQKPYGYTF
CDR3 DNA: TGTGCCAGCAGGGCCCTAAGCCAGCAGAAACCCTATGGCTACACCTTC

D gene: NA
V gene: TRBV14
J gene: TRBJ1-2
clone size: NA
CDR3 protein: CASSQDRGEIVYGYTF
CDR3 DNA: TGTGCCAGCAGCCAGGATAGGGGTGAGATTGTCTATGGCTACACCTTC

D gene: NA
V gene: TRBV20-1
J gene: TRBJ2-3
clone size: few
CDR3 protein: CSAIGVAADTQYF
CDR3 DNA: TGCAGTGCCATCGGGGTAGCGGCAGATACGCAGTATTTT

D gene: TRBD1
V gene: TRBV14
J gene: TRBJ2-1
clone size: NA
CDR3 protein: CAGSRTGSYNEQFF
CDR3 DNA: TGTGCCGGCAGCCGGACAGGTTCCTACAATGAGCAGTTCTTC

D gene: TRBD2
V gene: TRBV11-2
J gene: TRBJ2-7
clone size: few
CDR3 protein: CASSLAPGLITYEQYF
CDR3 DNA: TGTGCCAGCAGCTTAGCCCCGGGACTAATCACCTACGAGCAGTACTTC

D gene: NA
V gene: TRBV4-2
J gene: TRBJ1-4
clone size: few
CDR3 protein: CASSQDPAPLEKLFF
CDR3 DNA: TGTGCCAGCAGCCAAGATCCGGCGCCGCTTGAAAAACTGTTTTTT

D gene: NA
V gene: TRBV20-1
J gene: TRBJ2-3
clone size: NA
CDR3 protein: CSAGGGTSTDTQYF
CDR3 DNA: TGCAGTGCTGGAGGGGGGACTAGCACAGATACGCAGTATTTT

D gene: NA
V gene: TRBV4-1
J gene: TRBJ2-1
clone size: few
CDR3 protein: CASSQALGGSYNEQFF
CDR3 DNA: TGCGCCAGCAGCCAAGCTCTAGGAGGTTCTTACAATGAGCAGTTCTTC

D gene: TRBD2
V gene: TRBV3-1
J gene: TRBJ2-5
clone size: NA
CDR3 protein: CASGGLAVMGETQYF
CDR3 DNA: TGTGCCAGCGGAGGACTAGCGGTGATGGGAGAGACCCAGTACTTC

D gene: TRBD2
V gene: TRBV5-1
J gene: TRBJ2-3
clone size: NA
CDR3 protein: CASSFSSGSFADTQYF
CDR3 DNA: TGCGCCAGCAGCTTTAGTAGCGGGAGCTTTGCAGATACGCAGTATTTT

D gene: TRBD1
V gene: TRBV18
J gene: TRBJ1-2
clone size: few
CDR3 protein: CASSRDRGMDYGYTF
CDR3 DNA: TGTGCCAGCTCTCGTGACAGGGGAATGGACTATGGCTACACCTTC

D gene: TRBD2
V gene: TRBV7-2
J gene: TRBJ2-3
clone size: NA
CDR3 protein: CASSLVSGTSGTNTQYF
CDR3 DNA: TGTGCCAGCAGCTTAGTGTCCGGGACTAGCGGGACCAATACGCAGTATTTT

D gene: TRBD2
V gene: TRBV6-2/TRBV6-3
J gene: TRBJ2-1
clone size: NA
CDR3 protein: CASTDGLAGWGNEQFF
CDR3 DNA: TGTGCCAGCACTGACGGATTAGCGGGGTGGGGGAATGAGCAGTTCTTC

D gene: TRBD2
V gene: TRBV20-1
J gene: TRBJ2-7
clone size: NA
CDR3 protein: CSAHGAKSSGSGLAEQYF
CDR3 DNA: TGCAGTGCCCACGGGGCCAAAAGTAGCGGGAGTGGCCTGGCCGAGCAGTACTTC

D gene: TRBD2
V gene: TRBV20-1
J gene: TRBJ2-1
clone size: once
CDR3 protein: CSARSLVGGTEQFF
CDR3 DNA: TGCAGTGCTAGATCCCTAGTGGGAGGGACTGAGCAGTTCTTC

D gene: NA
V gene: TRBV20-1
J gene: TRBJ1-5
clone size: NA
CDR3 protein: CSARDGTSNQPQHF
CDR3 DNA: TGCAGTGCTAGAGATGGGACAAGCAATCAGCCCCAGCATTTT

D gene: TRBD1
V gene: TRBV15
J gene: TRBJ2-7
clone size: NA
CDR3 protein: CATSRYSGQGLRPYEQYF
CDR3 DNA: TGTGCCACCAGCAGGTACTCGGGACAGGGGCTTCGCCCCTACGAGCAGTACTTC

D gene: TRBD1
V gene: TRBV6-5
J gene: TRBJ1-1
clone size: NA
CDR3 protein: CASRDRDWYTEAFF
CDR3 DNA: TGTGCCAGCAGAGACAGGGACTGGTACACTGAAGCTTTCTTT

D gene: NA
V gene: TRBV7-6
J gene: TRBJ2-5
clone size: few
CDR3 protein: CASSSPIRETQYF
CDR3 DNA: TGTGCCAGCAGCTCCCCCATTAGGGAGACCCAGTACTTC

D gene: TRBD2
V gene: TRBV6-1
J gene: TRBJ2-1
clone size: NA
CDR3 protein: CASSESIAGMIYEQFF
CDR3 DNA: TGTGCCAGCAGTGAATCTATAGCGGGTATGATTTATGAGCAGTTCTTC

D gene: NA
V gene: TRBV10-2
J gene: TRBJ1-1
clone size: NA
CDR3 protein: CASRLTGQNTEAFF
CDR3 DNA: TGCGCCAGCAGACTAACAGGCCAAAACACTGAAGCTTTCTTT

D gene: NA
V gene: TRBV6-5
J gene: TRBJ1-4
clone size: many
CDR3 protein: CASSYKYRSDTGSWELFF
CDR3 DNA: TGTGCCAGCAGTTACAAATATAGGAGTGATACCGGAAGTTGGGAACTGTTTTTT

D gene: TRBD2
V gene: TRBV19
J gene: TRBJ2-3
clone size: NA
CDR3 protein: CATRSRAGGRTDTQYF
CDR3 DNA: TGTGCCACCCGTAGTCGCGCGGGAGGCCGCACAGATACGCAGTATTTT

D gene: NA
V gene: TRBV2
J gene: TRBJ1-2
clone size: NA
CDR3 protein: CATYGGPNYGYTF
CDR3 DNA: TGTGCCACCTACGGTGGGCCTAACTATGGCTACACCTTC

D gene: TRBD1
V gene: TRBV18
J gene: TRBJ1-1
clone size: NA
CDR3 protein: CASSLSGGGAKTEAFF
CDR3 DNA: TGTGCCAGCTCCTTATCCGGAGGGGGCGCAAAAACTGAAGCTTTCTTT

D gene: TRBD2
V gene: TRBV3-1
J gene: TRBJ2-7
clone size: few
CDR3 protein: CASSPQAGPSSYEQYF
CDR3 DNA: TGTGCCAGCAGCCCCCAAGCGGGACCGAGCTCCTACGAGCAGTACTTC

D gene: NA
V gene: TRBV10-2
J gene: TRBJ1-1
clone size: NA
CDR3 protein: CASSQNTEAFF
CDR3 DNA: TGCGCCAGCAGTCAGAACACTGAAGCTTTCTTT

D gene: TRBD1
V gene: TRBV10-1
J gene: TRBJ2-1
clone size: few
CDR3 protein: CASSDTTGGGFNEQFF
CDR3 DNA: TGCGCCAGCAGCGATACGACAGGGGGAGGCTTCAATGAGCAGTTCTTC

D gene: NA
V gene: TRBV6-1
J gene: TRBJ2-3
clone size: NA
CDR3 protein: CAGGSHTDTQYF
CDR3 DNA: TGTGCCGGGGGTTCCCACACAGATACGCAGTATTTT

D gene: TRBD2
V gene: TRBV6-1
J gene: TRBJ2-3
clone size: few
CDR3 protein: CASSERPAAGADTQYF
CDR3 DNA: TGTGCCAGCAGTGAAAGGCCGGCGGCGGGAGCAGATACGCAGTATTTT

D gene: NA
V gene: TRBV6-2/TRBV6-3
J gene: TRBJ2-7
clone size: few
CDR3 protein: CAITSVGYEQYF
CDR3 DNA: TGTGCCATCACTAGTGTGGGCTACGAGCAGTACTTC

D gene: NA
V gene: TRBV4-3
J gene: TRBJ1-2
clone size: few
CDR3 protein: CASSQDAGINGYTF
CDR3 DNA: TGCGCCAGCAGCCAAGATGCGGGCATCAATGGCTACACCTTC

D gene: NA
V gene: TRBV20-1
J gene: TRBJ2-1
clone size: many
CDR3 protein: CSAREPQGGVRDEQFF
CDR3 DNA: TGCAGTGCTAGAGAGCCCCAGGGAGGAGTACGGGATGAGCAGTTCTTC

D gene: TRBD1
V gene: TRBV27
J gene: TRBJ2-7
clone size: NA
CDR3 protein: CASSLEGTGSSYEQYF
CDR3 DNA: TGTGCCAGCAGTTTAGAGGGGACAGGGTCCTCCTACGAGCAGTACTTC

D gene: TRBD2
V gene: TRBV20-1
J gene: TRBJ2-7
clone size: NA
CDR3 protein: CGATTGTSVTYEQYF
CDR3 DNA: TGCGGTGCCACTACCGGGACTAGCGTCACCTACGAGCAGTACTTC

D gene: NA
V gene: TRBV21-1
J gene: TRBJ2-1
clone size: NA
CDR3 protein: CASSNMTGERYNEQFF
CDR3 DNA: TGTGCCAGCAGCAACATGACAGGGGAACGCTACAATGAGCAGTTCTTC

D gene: NA
V gene: TRBV6-5
J gene: TRBJ2-7
clone size: few
CDR3 protein: CASSRDLHSYEQYF
CDR3 DNA: TGTGCCAGCAGCCGGGACTTACACTCCTACGAGCAGTACTTC

D gene: TRBD1
V gene: TRBV5-1
J gene: TRBJ1-2
clone size: many
CDR3 protein: CASSLAENRGRNYGYTF
CDR3 DNA: TGCGCCAGCAGCTTGGCCGAAAACAGGGGACGAAACTATGGCTACACCTTC

D gene: TRBD1
V gene: TRBV19
J gene: TRBJ1-1
clone size: few
CDR3 protein: CASSFGQGETEAFF
CDR3 DNA: TGTGCCAGTAGTTTCGGACAGGGAGAAACTGAGGCTTTCTTT

D gene: NA
V gene: TRBV28
J gene: TRBJ2-7
clone size: NA
CDR3 protein: CASSRIGASYEQYF
CDR3 DNA: TGTGCCAGCAGTAGGATTGGGGCTTCCTACGAGCAGTACTTC

D gene: NA
V gene: TRBV28
J gene: TRBJ2-7
clone size: many
CDR3 protein: CASSLLGGAPYEQYF
CDR3 DNA: TGTGCCAGCAGTTTATTGGGGGGAGCGCCCTACGAGCAGTACTTC

D gene: TRBD2
V gene: TRBV14
J gene: TRBJ2-7
clone size: NA
CDR3 protein: CASSLLSGRKGYEQYF
CDR3 DNA: TGTGCCAGCAGCCTCCTGAGCGGGAGGAAGGGCTACGAGCAGTACTTC

D gene: TRBD1
V gene: TRBV7-9
J gene: TRBJ1-2
clone size: NA
CDR3 protein: CASSLAAGGNYGYTF
CDR3 DNA: TGTGCCAGCAGCTTAGCGGCAGGGGGGAACTATGGCTACACCTTC

D gene: TRBD2
V gene: TRBV20-1
J gene: TRBJ2-3
clone size: NA
CDR3 protein: CSARGLAEYTDTQYF
CDR3 DNA: TGCAGTGCTAGGGGACTAGCGGAATACACAGATACGCAGTATTTT

D gene: NA
V gene: TRBV7-3
J gene: TRBJ1-1
clone size: many
CDR3 protein: CASSLGGAGTEAFF
CDR3 DNA: TGTGCCAGCAGCTTAGGGGGCGCGGGGACTGAAGCTTTCTTT